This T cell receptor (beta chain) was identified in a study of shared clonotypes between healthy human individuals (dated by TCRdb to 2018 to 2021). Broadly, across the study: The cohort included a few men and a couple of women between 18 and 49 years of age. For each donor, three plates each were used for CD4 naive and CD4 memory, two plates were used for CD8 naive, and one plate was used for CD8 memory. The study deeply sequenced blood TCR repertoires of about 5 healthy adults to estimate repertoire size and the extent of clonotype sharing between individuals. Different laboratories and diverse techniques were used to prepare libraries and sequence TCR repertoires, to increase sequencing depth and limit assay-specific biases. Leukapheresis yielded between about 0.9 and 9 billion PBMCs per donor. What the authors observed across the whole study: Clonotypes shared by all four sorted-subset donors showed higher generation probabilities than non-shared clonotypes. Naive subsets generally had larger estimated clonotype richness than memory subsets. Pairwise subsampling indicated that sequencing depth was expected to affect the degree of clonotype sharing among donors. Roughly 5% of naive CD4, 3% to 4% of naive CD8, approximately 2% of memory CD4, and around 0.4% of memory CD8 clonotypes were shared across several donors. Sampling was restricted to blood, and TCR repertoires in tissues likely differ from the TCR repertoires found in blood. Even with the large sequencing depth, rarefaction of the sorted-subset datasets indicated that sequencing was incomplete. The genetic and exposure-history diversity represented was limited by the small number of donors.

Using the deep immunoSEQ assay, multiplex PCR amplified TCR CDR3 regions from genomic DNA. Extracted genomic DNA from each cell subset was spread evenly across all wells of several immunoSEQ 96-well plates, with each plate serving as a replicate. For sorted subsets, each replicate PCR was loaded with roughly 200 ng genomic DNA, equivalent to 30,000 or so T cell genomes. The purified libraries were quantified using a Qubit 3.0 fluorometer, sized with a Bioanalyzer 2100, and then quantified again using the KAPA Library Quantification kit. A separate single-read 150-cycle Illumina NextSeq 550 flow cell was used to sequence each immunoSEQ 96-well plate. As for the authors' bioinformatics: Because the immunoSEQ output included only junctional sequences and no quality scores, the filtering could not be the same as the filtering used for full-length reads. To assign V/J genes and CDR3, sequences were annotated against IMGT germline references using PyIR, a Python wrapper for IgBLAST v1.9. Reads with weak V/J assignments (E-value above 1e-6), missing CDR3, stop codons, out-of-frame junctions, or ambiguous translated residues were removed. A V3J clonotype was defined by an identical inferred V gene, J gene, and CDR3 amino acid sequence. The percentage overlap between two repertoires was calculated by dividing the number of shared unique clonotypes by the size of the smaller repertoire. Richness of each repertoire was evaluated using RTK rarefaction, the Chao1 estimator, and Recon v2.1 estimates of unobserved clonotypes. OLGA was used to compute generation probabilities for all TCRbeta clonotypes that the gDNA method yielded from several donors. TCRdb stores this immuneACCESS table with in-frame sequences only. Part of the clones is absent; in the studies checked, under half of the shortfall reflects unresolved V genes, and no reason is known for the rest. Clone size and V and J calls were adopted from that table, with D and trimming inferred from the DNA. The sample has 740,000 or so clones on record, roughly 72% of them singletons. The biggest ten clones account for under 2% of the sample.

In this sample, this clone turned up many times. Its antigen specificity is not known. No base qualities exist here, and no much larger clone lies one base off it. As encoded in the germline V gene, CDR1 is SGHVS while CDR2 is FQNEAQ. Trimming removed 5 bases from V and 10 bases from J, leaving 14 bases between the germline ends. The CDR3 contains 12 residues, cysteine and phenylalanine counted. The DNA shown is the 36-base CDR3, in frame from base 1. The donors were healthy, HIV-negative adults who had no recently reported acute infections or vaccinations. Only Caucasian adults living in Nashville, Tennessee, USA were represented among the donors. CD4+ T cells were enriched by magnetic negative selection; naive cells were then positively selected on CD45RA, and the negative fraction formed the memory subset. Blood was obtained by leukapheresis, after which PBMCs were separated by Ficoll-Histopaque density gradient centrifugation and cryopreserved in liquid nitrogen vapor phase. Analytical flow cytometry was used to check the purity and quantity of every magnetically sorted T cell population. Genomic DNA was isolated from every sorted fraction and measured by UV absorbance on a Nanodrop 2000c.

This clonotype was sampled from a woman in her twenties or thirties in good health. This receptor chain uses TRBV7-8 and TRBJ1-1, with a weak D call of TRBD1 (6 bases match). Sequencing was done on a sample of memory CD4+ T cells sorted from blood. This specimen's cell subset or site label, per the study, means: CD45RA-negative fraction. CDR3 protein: CASSQGPRSAFF. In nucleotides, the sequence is TGTGCCAGCAGCCAGGGGCCGAGGTCAGCTTTCTTT.